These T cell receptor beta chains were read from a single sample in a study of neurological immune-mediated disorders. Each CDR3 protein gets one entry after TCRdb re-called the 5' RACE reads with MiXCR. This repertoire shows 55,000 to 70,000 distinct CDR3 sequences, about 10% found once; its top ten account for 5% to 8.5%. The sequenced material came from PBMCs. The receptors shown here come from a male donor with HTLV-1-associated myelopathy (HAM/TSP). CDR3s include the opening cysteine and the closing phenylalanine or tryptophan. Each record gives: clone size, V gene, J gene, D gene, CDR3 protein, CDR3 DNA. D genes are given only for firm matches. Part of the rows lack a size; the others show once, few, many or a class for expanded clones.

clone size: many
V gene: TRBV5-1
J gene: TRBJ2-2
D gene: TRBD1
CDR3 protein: CASSLVGTGGANTGELFF
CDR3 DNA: TGCGCCAGCAGCTTGGTGGGGACAGGGGGCGCGAACACCGGGGAGCTGTTTTTT

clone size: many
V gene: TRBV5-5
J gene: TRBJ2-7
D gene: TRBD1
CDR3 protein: CASSFGTGGREQYF
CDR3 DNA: TGTGCCAGCAGCTTTGGGACAGGGGGCCGCGAGCAGTACTTC

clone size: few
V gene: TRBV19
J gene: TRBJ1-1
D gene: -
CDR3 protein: CASKRHGNTEAFF
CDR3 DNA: TGTGCCAGTAAACGACATGGAAACACTGAAGCTTTCTTT

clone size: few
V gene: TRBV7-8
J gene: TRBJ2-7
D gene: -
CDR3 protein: CASSRRQEGEQYF
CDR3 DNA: TGTGCCAGCAGCAGACGACAGGAGGGCGAGCAGTACTTC

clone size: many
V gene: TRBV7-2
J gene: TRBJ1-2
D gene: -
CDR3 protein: CASSLGMRGNGYTF
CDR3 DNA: TGTGCCAGCAGCTTAGGAATGAGGGGGAATGGCTACACCTTC

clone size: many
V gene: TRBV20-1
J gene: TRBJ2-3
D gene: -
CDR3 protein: CSAGHSDTQYF
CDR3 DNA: TGCAGTGCTGGCCACTCTGATACGCAGTATTTT

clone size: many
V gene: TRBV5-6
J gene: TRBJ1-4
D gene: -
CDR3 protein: CASRVLREDNEKLFF
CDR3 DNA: TGTGCCAGCAGGGTGCTCCGGGAAGATAATGAAAAACTGTTTTTT

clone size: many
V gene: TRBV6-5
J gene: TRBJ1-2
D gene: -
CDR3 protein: CASSLTPQGNYGYTF
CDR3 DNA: TGTGCCAGCAGTCTAACGCCACAGGGAAACTATGGCTACACCTTC

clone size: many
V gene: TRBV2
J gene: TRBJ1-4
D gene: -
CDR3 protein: CASSEDRVIGETNEKLFF
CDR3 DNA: TGTGCCAGCAGTGAAGACAGGGTGATTGGTGAAACTAATGAAAAACTGTTTTTT

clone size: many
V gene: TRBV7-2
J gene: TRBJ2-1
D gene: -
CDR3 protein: CASSLTRSNEQFF
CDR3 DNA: TGTGCCAGCAGCCTGACTAGGTCCAATGAGCAGTTCTTC

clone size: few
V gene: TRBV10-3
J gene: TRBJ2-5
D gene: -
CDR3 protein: CAISTGQRGAQYF
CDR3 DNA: TGTGCCATCAGCACCGGACAGCGAGGGGCCCAGTACTTC

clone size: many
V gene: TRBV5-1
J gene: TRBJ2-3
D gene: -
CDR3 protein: CASSLALGTDTQYF
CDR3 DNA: TGCGCCAGCAGCTTAGCACTCGGCACAGATACGCAGTATTTT

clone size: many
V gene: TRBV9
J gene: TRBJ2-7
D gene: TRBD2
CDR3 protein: CASSDGEGLAEIYEQYF
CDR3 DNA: TGTGCCAGCAGCGACGGGGAAGGACTAGCGGAGATCTACGAGCAGTACTTC

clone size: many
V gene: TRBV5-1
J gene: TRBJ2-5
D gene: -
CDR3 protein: CASSLRPGQETQYF
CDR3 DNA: TGCGCCAGCAGCTTGAGACCTGGGCAAGAGACCCAGTACTTC

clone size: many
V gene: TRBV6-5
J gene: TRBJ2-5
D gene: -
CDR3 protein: CASSRRDAPTQETQYF
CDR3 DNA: TGTGCCAGCAGTAGACGGGACGCACCGACCCAAGAGACCCAGTACTTC

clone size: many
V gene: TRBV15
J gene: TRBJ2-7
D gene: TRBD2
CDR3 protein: CATSRVGGAYEQYF
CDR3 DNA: TGTGCCACCAGCAGAGTTGGGGGGGCCTACGAGCAGTACTTC

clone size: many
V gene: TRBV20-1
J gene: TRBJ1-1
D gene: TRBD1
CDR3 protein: CSARDARGKSEAFF
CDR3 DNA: TGCAGTGCTAGAGATGCCAGGGGGAAGTCTGAAGCTTTCTTT

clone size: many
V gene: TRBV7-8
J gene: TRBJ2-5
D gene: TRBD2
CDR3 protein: CASSRAPGTSLETQYF
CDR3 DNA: TGTGCCAGCAGCCGAGCTCCCGGGACTAGCTTAGAGACCCAGTACTTC

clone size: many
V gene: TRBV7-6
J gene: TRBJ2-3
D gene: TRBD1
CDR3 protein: CASSHAGSGGTQYF
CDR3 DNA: TGTGCCAGCAGTCACGCGGGTTCAGGGGGTACGCAGTATTTT

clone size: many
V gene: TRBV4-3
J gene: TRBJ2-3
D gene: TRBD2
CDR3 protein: CASSQVPGLAGAGADTQYF
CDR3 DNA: TGCGCCAGCAGCCAAGTCCCGGGACTAGCGGGGGCCGGGGCAGATACGCAGTATTTT

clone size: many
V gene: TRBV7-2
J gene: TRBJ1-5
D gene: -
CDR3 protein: CASSLVSPGNLVAFNQPQHF
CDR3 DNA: TGTGCCAGCAGCTTAGTGAGTCCTGGGAACCTTGTGGCCTTTAATCAGCCCCAGCATTTT

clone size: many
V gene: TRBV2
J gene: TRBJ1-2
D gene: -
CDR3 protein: CASSDRGYGYTF
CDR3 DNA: TGTGCCAGCAGTGACAGGGGATATGGCTACACCTTC

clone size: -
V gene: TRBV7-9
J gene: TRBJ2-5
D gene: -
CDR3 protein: CASSGVGSETQYF
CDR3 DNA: TGTGCCAGCAGCGGGGTGGGGTCAGAGACCCAGTACTTC

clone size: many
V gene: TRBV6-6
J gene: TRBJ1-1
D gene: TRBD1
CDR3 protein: CASSYLGQPNTEAFF
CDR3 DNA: TGTGCCAGCAGTTACTTGGGACAGCCGAACACTGAAGCTTTCTTT

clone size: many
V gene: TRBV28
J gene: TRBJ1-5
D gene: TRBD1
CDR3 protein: CASRSQGGSHQPQHF
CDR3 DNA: TGTGCCAGCAGGTCCCAGGGGGGATCGCATCAGCCCCAGCATTTT

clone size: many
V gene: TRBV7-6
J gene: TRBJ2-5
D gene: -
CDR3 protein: CASSSTGLAAGQETQYF
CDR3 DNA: TGTGCCAGCAGCTCGACCGGACTGGCGGCCGGCCAAGAGACCCAGTACTTC